This T cell receptor beta chain was profiled in a study of CD8 T cells in Susac syndrome. CDR1 GTSNPN and CDR2 SVGIG come from the germline V gene (reference sequence). V dropped 1 base and J dropped 0 bases, with 13 bases sitting between them. The CDR3 is 16 residues long. cDNA came from approximately 0.5 to 1 ug RNA primed by random hexamers. Amplification of TCR beta CDR3 across 54 Vbeta and 13 Jbeta was performed with immunoSEQ multiplex PCR. TCRdb processed the immunoSEQ multiplex PCR reads anew with MiXCR; each CDR3 protein has one entry. The sample records about 300,000 distinct CDR3 sequences, 89% being singletons. CD8+ and CD4+ T cells from blood underwent TCR beta sequencing, which was carried out in a high-throughput format. Treatment-naive patients with stable or active relapsing-remitting disease were the multiple sclerosis controls.

The source of this sequence is a human donor with multiple sclerosis. The chain recombines TRBV30 with TRBJ1-5; D remains unclear. What was sequenced was CD8+ T cells from PBMCs. CDR3 amino acids: CAWSAARAPSNQPQHF. CDR3 DNA: TGTGCCTGGAGTGCAGCTAGGGCACCTAGCAATCAGCCCCAGCATTTT.